This T cell receptor (beta chain) was sequenced in a study of blood T cell repertoires in COVID-19. In the study overall: Nucleic acid was either cDNA or gDNA, and it came from T cells, B-cell-depleted T cells, or PBMCs.

This CDR3 region has 14 residues. CDR1 MNHEY and CDR2 SVGAGI come from the germline V gene. Trimming took 5 bases from V and 7 from J, leaving 15 bases between them. Some clones are missing from TCRdb's copy, which holds only in-frame ones; the method was immunoSEQ multiplex PCR. This sample carries hundreds of thousands of clones, about 90% of them seen once, and the ten largest clones take about 11%. The sequencing input was peripheral blood. The TCR originated in a woman in her twenties or thirties with COVID-19, enrolled during active disease. This chain links TRBV6-5 with TRBJ1-5, with D perhaps TRBD1 (6 bases). DNA of the CDR3: TGTGCCAGCAGTACGGGACAAACTTGGCAGCCCCAGCATTTT. Amino acids: CASSTGQTWQPQHF.